This entry is about one T cell receptor beta chain. This specimen comes from a study of shared clonotypes between healthy human individuals. Method: immunoSEQ multiplex PCR; TCRdb's copy keeps in-frame clones and lacks some. Of over 2 million clones in the sample, roughly 94% are singletons; the top ten hold about 1.1%. The germline gives CDR1 MNHEY, CDR2 SMNVEV (reference sequence). The CDR3 sequence is 14 residues long. Trimming removed 3 bases from V and 4 bases from J, with 9 bases in between. Naive CD8 cells lacked CD45RO, underwent positive selection for CCR7 and left out terminally differentiated effector memory CD45RA+ cells.

The source of this sequence is a man between 18 and 29 years old in good health. This rearrangement joins TRBV27 to TRBJ2-2; no reliable D call. Sequenced input: naive CD8+ T cells sorted from blood. CDR3 sequence (DNA): TGTGCCAGCAGTTTTGGGGAAGGCACCGGGGAGCTGTTTTTT. Translating gives CASSFGEGTGELFF.